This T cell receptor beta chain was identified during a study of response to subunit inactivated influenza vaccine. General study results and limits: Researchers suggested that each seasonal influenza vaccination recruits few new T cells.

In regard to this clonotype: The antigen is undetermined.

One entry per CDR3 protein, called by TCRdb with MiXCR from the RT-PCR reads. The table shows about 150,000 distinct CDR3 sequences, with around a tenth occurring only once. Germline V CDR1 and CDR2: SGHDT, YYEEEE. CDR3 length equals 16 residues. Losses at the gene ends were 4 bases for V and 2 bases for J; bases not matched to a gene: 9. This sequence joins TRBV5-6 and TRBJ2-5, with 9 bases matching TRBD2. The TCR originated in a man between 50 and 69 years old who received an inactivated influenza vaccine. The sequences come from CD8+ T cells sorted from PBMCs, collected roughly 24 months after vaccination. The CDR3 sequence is CASSTIAGEQQETQYF. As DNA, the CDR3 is TGTGCCAGCAGCACGATAGCGGGGGAACAACAAGAGACCCAGTACTTC.